This T cell receptor (beta chain) was sequenced in a study of molecular identifiers for immune sequencing clone quantification. MiXCR was run by TCRdb on the PCR reads, yielding one entry per CDR3 protein. The sample lists about 640,000 distinct CDR3 sequences; 15% to 20% were seen once. The germline V gene has CDR1 MGHRA and CDR2 YSYEKL. The CDR3 spans 16 residues. The V and J ends lost 1 base and 2 bases, in that order; junction bases with no gene match: 5. This clonotype showed up many times. The TCR comes from a human donor in good health. Some libraries in this study had Jurkat cell RNA spiked in. The sample was naive CD8+ T cells from blood, with Jurkat cell RNA spiked in. Documented subset: FACS-sorted CD8+CD4-CCR7+CD45RA+ naive T cells. The V call is TRBV4-1, the J call TRBJ2-7, with TRBD1 matching 10 bases. Here the CDR3 reads CASSQARGQGAYEQYF. In nucleotides, the CDR3 is TGCGCCAGCAGCCAAGCTCGAGGACAGGGGGCCTACGAGCAGTACTTC.